This entry is about one T cell receptor (beta chain). The source of the sample is a study of blood T cell repertoires in COVID-19. Profiled with immunoSEQ multiplex PCR; TCRdb holds only in-frame clones, not every one. The sample shows approximately 92,000 clones, around 83% of them seen only once. Germline CDR1 reads SGHTA; CDR2 reads FQGNSA. CDR3 length equals 13 residues. Trimming removed 3 bases from V and 3 bases from J, with 9 bases in between. The receptor was derived from a woman aged 60-75 years in a cohort sampled during active or convalescent COVID-19. The sequencing sample was made of peripheral blood. The rearrangement uses TRBV7-2 and TRBJ2-7; TRBD1 might be the D (6 bases). Here the CDR3 DNA reads TGTGCCAGCAGCTTCGACAGGCGCTACGAGCAGTACTTC. Translated, it gives CASSFDRRYEQYF.